This TCR beta chain was observed in a study of siplizumab effects on memory and regulatory T cells. Germline V CDR1 and CDR2: SGHRS, YFSETQ. The CDR3 runs to 15 residues. Between the trimmed V and J ends, which lost 4 bases and 6 bases, there was a span of 16 bases. About this clone: Its antigen is not identified.

Sequenced by immunoSEQ multiplex PCR; TCRdb stores in-frame clones only, minus some. There are roughly 69,000 clones in the sample; roughly 80% occur only once, and about 3.8% lies in the top ten. Overall study results and limits: Treg origin accounted for an average of roughly 65% of mappable alloreactive CD4+ clones with siplizumab and 25% to 30% in controls.

The chain recombines TRBV5-1 with TRBJ2-2; D is perhaps TRBD1 (5 bases). The sequence derives from a human donor in good health. The specimen sequenced was memory CD4+ T cells sorted from blood. The CDR3 DNA sequence: TGCGCCAGCAGCCCCCGAGCAGGGCTTCCCGGGGAGCTGTTTTTT. Encoded protein: CASSPRAGLPGELFF.